The present T cell receptor (beta chain) was sequenced within a study of blood T cell repertoires in COVID-19 (TCRdb year 2020). Context from the whole study: Samples covering the acute and convalescent phases of COVID-19 were provided by collaborators in the United States, Italy and Spain. Where HLA class I and class II types were available, the types were taken from metadata supplied by the sample provider, not from assay-based typing. The repertoires were made available in a free public database intended to serve as a resource for research on the immune response to SARS-CoV-2. The material from the prospective study consisted of cDNA or gDNA derived from T cells, B-cell-depleted T cells, or PBMCs. The dataset comprised deeply sampled blood TCRbeta repertoires from subjects exposed to, actively infected with, or recovered from COVID-19. The sample metadata nearly always contained a de-identified subject ID, COVID-19 status, age in years and sex. The samples were drawn from the first 160 participants of the ongoing ImmuneRACE study and from 950 to 1,500 subjects provided by 6 global collaborators. Overall results and qualifications from the work: How much clinical and demographic metadata was included differed by source and by participant, and the metadata was provided uncurated.

In the case of this clone: What antigen it recognizes has not been identified. There are no base qualities to consult, and no much larger clone falls within one base.

TCRbeta CDR3 regions were amplified from genomic DNA by means of the immunoSEQ Assay, a bias-controlled multiplex PCR. Turning to the authors' computational methods: Within the assay, amplification of reference gene primers was used to estimate how many nucleated cells each sample contained. To quantify the absolute abundance of each unique TCRbeta CDR3 rearrangement, sequence reads were collapsed and filtered. For each sample, productive Simpson clonality was calculated as the square root of Simpson's diversity index over productive rearrangements. In TCRdb, the immuneACCESS table is reduced to in-frame sequences with V and J assigned. These tables do not hold every clone; where another copy was compared, an unresolved V gene accounts for under half, and the others remain unexplained. Clone size and V and J calls were adopted from that table, with D and trimming inferred from the DNA. This sample is represented by 200,000 to 250,000 clones; about four fifths of them were singletons. About 3.8% of the sample goes to the ten largest clones.

Collaborating institutions collected whole blood in K2EDTA tubes following their own protocols. For TCRbeta analysis, collaborator samples were shipped as frozen whole blood, as isolated PBMCs, or as DNA extracted from either sample type. There are 17 amino acids in the CDR3, from cysteine to phenylalanine inclusive. This entry keeps only the CDR3 DNA: 51 bases, framed from base 1. According to the germline V gene (reference sequence), CDR1 reads LNHDA and CDR2 reads SQIVND. V is cut back by 6 bases and J by 4 bases, with 10 bases in the junction unmatched. The source of this sequence is a woman of 80 years or more with acute or convalescent COVID-19. Here the chain combines TRBV19 and TRBJ1-5; TRBD1 fits 12 bases in the junction. The sequenced material came from peripheral blood. The DNA is TGTGCCAGTAGGAGAGGGACAGGGGGCCTCGCAAATCAGCCCCAGCATTTT. The translation is CASRRGTGGLANQPQHF.